This T cell receptor (beta chain) was identified during a study of T cells after posttransplantation cyclophosphamide. A marrow graft followed busulfan-fludarabine conditioning, with cyclophosphamide on days +3 and +4. As regards this clone: Its antigen remains unknown.

Sequencing was performed with immunoSEQ multiplex PCR; in TCRdb, only in-frame clones are kept and a portion is missing. The sample consists of about 19,000 clones, roughly 72% of them appearing once. Trimming pared 3 bases from V and 7 bases from J, leaving 9 bases between. The CDR3 sequence is 12 residues long. Germline CDR1 LNHDA, CDR2 SQIVND (reference sequence). Study-wide results and limits: Blood and skin or GI T cell repertoires showed limited TRB overlap. Donor CD8+ memory clones often dominated recipient blood repertoires at later times. TRB clonality was highly associated with recipient CMV seropositivity and reactivation.

The rearrangement joins TRBV19 to TRBJ1-1; D might be TRBD1 (5 bases). The source is a male patient aged 25-45 years who received an allogeneic stem cell transplant from a related donor, was CMV-positive, and had acute GVHD only. Some T cells may have originated in the graft donor. The material sequenced was PBMCs, taken after an allogeneic stem cell transplant with post-transplant cyclophosphamide. Here the CDR3 reads CASSIIGGEAFF. The CDR3 coding sequence is TGTGCCAGTAGTATTATCGGGGGTGAAGCTTTCTTT.